The 14 T cell receptor beta chains below come from one sample, sequenced in a study of blood T cell repertoires in COVID-19. This table comes from immunoSEQ multiplex PCR, and its TCRdb copy is limited to in-frame clones, with some not included. The sample carries 450,000 to 500,000 clones, around 85% recorded once. The sample consisted of peripheral blood. The receptors come from a human donor in a cohort sampled during active COVID-19.

The V and J genes are TRBV27 and TRBJ1-5; D might be TRBD1 (5 bases). Germline V gives CDR1 MNHEY, CDR2 SMNVEV (reference sequence). The V and J ends lost 4 bases and 6 bases respectively, with 10 bases between them. This CDR3 is 13 amino acids long. In DNA, the CDR3 is TGTGCCAGCAGTTCTTCCGGGGGTCAGCCCCAGCATTTT. Its translation: CASSSSGGQPQHF.

The chain is built from TRBV6-1 and TRBJ1-3, with D possibly matching TRBD1 (6 bases). This CDR3 comprises 16 residues. V lost 4 bases to trimming and J lost 1 base, with 14 bases between them. Germline CDR1 is MNHNS and CDR2 is SASEGT. The CDR3 loop reads CASSAQQGRSGNTIYF. The CDR3 DNA sequence: TGTGCCAGCAGTGCTCAACAGGGCAGGTCTGGAAACACCATATATTTT.

The chain is built from TRBV4-3 and TRBJ2-1; 12 bases fit TRBD2. CDR1 is LGHNA, CDR2 YSLEER, per germline. Trimming cost V 3 bases and J 5 bases; bases outside gene matches: 5. The CDR3 sequence is 16 residues long. CDR3 in amino acids: CASSHQLAGGNNEQFF. In DNA, the CDR3 is TGCGCCAGCAGCCACCAGCTAGCGGGAGGGAACAATGAGCAGTTCTTC.

The rearrangement links TRBV19 to TRBJ2-2; D is uncertain. Germline values: CDR1 LNHDA, CDR2 SQIVND (reference sequence). The CDR3 is made up of 14 amino acids. V dropped 3 bases and J dropped 3 bases, with 8 bases sitting between them. Here the CDR3 DNA reads TGTGCCAGTAGTATTCGTACGGACACCGGGGAGCTGTTTTTT. Translating gives CASSIRTDTGELFF.

V usage is TRBV3-1 (or the pseudogene TRBV3-2) and J usage is TRBJ2-2, with D maybe TRBD1 (8 bases). The CDR3 spans 16 residues. V was clipped by 3 bases and J by 2 bases, with 13 bases between them. Germline loops: CDR1 LGHDT, CDR2 YNNKEL (reference sequence). The CDR3 region has the DNA TGTGCCAGCAGCCAGAACAGGGGGGGAAACACCGGGGAGCTGTTTTTT. As protein: CASSQNRGGNTGELFF.

This clone has just one count. This chain joins TRBV7-2 and TRBJ2-2; TRBD2 agrees at 8 bases. The CDR3 has 16 amino acids. Germline-derived CDR1 and CDR2 are SGHTA and FQGNSA. The V gene end was trimmed by 6 bases and the J gene end by 6 bases; junction bases not matched to a gene: 12. The CDR3 here is CASRPPGTSSAGELFF. In DNA, the CDR3 is TGTGCCAGCAGACCGCCCGGGACTAGTTCCGCCGGGGAGCTGTTTTTT.

V gene TRBV10-3 combines with J gene TRBJ1-6, with 8 bases aligning to TRBD1. Trimming at V came to 2 bases and at J to 9 bases, leaving 6 bases not matched to a gene. CDR3 length equals 15 residues. Germline CDR1 reads ENHRY; CDR2 reads SYGVKD. CDR3 region: CAISEGRGQGSPLHF. CDR3 DNA: TGTGCCATCAGTGAGGGCAGGGGGCAGGGTTCACCCCTCCACTTT.

In regard to this clone: The same CDR3 arises from other DNA sequences in this sample as well. CDR3 DNA: TGCGCCAGCAGCTTGGAGATAGCTAACACTGAAGCTTTCTTT. Translation gives CASSLEIANTEAFF. The rearrangement joins TRBV5-1 to TRBJ1-1, with no clear D. There are 14 residues in the CDR3. Between the trimmed V and J ends, which lost 0 bases and 2 bases, there was a span of 8 bases. Per the germline V gene, CDR1 is SGHRS and CDR2 is YFSETQ.

Remarks on this clone: Other DNA sequences in the same sample also yield this CDR3. The CDR3 here is CASSLTGNEQFF. Here the CDR3 DNA reads TGTGCCAGCAGCTTAACGGGGAATGAGCAGTTCTTC. The V call is TRBV7-2, the J call TRBJ2-1, with D tentatively TRBD2 (5 bases). Germline values: CDR1 SGHTA, CDR2 FQGNSA. This CDR3 is 12 amino acids long. V was pared by 2 bases and J by 7 bases, with 6 bases between.

The chain employs TRBV3-1 (or the pseudogene TRBV3-2) and TRBJ2-1, with 10 bases matching TRBD2. The length of the CDR3 is 14 residues. From germline, CDR1 is LGHDT and CDR2 YNNKEL (reference sequence). The V segment lost 6 bases and the J segment 6 bases; nucleotides outside the gene matches: 5. CDR3 loop: CASRASSGSNEQFF. Here the CDR3 DNA reads TGTGCCAGCAGGGCTTCTAGCGGGAGCAATGAGCAGTTCTTC.

DNA for the CDR3: TGTGCCAGCAGCTTACGGGACAGATATAATTCACCCCTCCACTTT. It encodes CASSLRDRYNSPLHF. This sequence joins TRBV7-2 and TRBJ1-6; 7 bases map to TRBD1. The V gene's germline CDR1 is SGHTA and CDR2 FQGNSA. This CDR3 spans 15 amino acids. Germline trimming cut 2 bases from V and 4 bases from J; bases unmatched to any gene: 2.

This chain connects TRBV5-6 to TRBJ1-1; 7 nucleotides match TRBD1. The germline gives CDR1 SGHDT, CDR2 YYEEEE. V was clipped by 4 bases and J by 5 bases; unmatched bases: 11. The CDR3 runs to 15 residues. The CDR3 sequence is CASSGRTGQETEAFF. CDR3 DNA: TGTGCCAGCAGCGGACGGACCGGACAGGAGACTGAAGCTTTCTTT.

This chain uses TRBV7-9 with TRBJ1-1; no clear D gene. This CDR3 comprises 13 residues. CDR1 is SEHNR, CDR2 FQNEAQ, per germline (reference sequence). V lost 3 bases, J lost 6 bases, and 11 bases lay in between. CDR3 loop: CASSFQYQAEAFF. DNA of the CDR3: TGTGCCAGCAGCTTCCAATACCAGGCTGAAGCTTTCTTT.

The CDR3: CASSPYLASDSYEQYF. For the CDR3, the DNA is TGTGCCAGCAGTCCGTACTTAGCGTCGGACTCCTACGAGCAGTACTTC. The chain is built from TRBV27 and TRBJ2-7; D perhaps matches TRBD2 (5 bases). Germline V lookup: CDR1 MNHEY, CDR2 SMNVEV (reference sequence). The length of the CDR3 is 16 residues. Trimming removed 5 bases from V and 0 bases from J, with 17 bases in between.